The clone carrying this T cell receptor beta chain has a handful of counts. Each CDR3 protein gets one entry after TCRdb re-called the 5' RACE reads with MiXCR. This sample has about 210,000 distinct CDR3 sequences, with more than 25% found just once. Trimming removed 0 bases from V and 3 bases from J, with 12 bases in between. Germline-derived CDR1 and CDR2 are LGHNA and YSLEER. The CDR3 has 15 residues. These data belong to a study of T-cell memory formation after mild COVID-19. The sequencing input was PBMCs or a T cell subset sorted from them (not recorded which). The receptor's source is an adult woman who had mild COVID-19 (a few samples of this study predate the infection). Cell type and time point are not known. The rearrangement joins TRBV4-3 to TRBJ2-7; tentatively, D is TRBD2 (6 bases). Written as DNA, the CDR3 is TGCGCCAGCAGCCAAGAAATCGGGAGTAGCTACGAGCAGTACTTC. This translates into CASSQEIGSSYEQYF.